This TCR beta chain was recovered during a study of PD-1 blockade in classical Hodgkin lymphoma. Study conclusions and caveats: In CD4+ cells, TCR diversity went up significantly by C4D1, but in CD8+ cells it did not. Excluded were patients who started nivolumab under 1 year after ASCT, a group that had lower diversity.

Germline V CDR1 and CDR2: SQVTM, ANQGSEA. The CDR3 has 13 residues. V was trimmed by 4 bases and J by 2 bases, leaving 12 bases between them. With respect to this clone: What it recognizes is unknown.

The protocol was immunoSEQ multiplex PCR, while the TCRdb copy is restricted to in-frame clones and leaves out a portion. The table lists about 100,000 clones, 80% to 90% of them singletons, with approximately 20% in the top ten. Each and every patient relapsed after autologous stem cell transplantation, and patients got differing brentuximab vedotin exposure. This clonotype was obtained from a human donor with classical Hodgkin lymphoma. Material: peripheral blood mononuclear cells (PBMCs), obtained before the second cycle of nivolumab. The chain links TRBV29-1 to TRBJ2-7; possibly TRBD1 or TRBD2 for D (5 bases each). CDR3 region: CSVARGEPYEQYF. The CDR3 DNA is TGCAGCGTTGCAAGAGGGGAACCCTACGAGCAGTACTTC.